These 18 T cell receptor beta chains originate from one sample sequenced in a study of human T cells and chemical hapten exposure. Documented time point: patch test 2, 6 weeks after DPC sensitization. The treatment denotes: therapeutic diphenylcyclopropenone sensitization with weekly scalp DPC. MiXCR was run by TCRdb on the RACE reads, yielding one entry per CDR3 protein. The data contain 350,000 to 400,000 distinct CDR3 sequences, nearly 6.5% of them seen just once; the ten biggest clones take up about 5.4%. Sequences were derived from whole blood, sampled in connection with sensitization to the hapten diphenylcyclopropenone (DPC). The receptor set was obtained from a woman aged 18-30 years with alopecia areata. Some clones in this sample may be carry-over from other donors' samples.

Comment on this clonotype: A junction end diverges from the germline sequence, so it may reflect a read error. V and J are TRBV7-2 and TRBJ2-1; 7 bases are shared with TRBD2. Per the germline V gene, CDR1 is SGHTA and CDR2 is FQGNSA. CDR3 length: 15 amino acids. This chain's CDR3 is CASSQRLASNNEQFF. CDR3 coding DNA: TGTGCCAGCAGCCAAAGACTAGCCTCCAACAATGAGCAGTTCTTC.

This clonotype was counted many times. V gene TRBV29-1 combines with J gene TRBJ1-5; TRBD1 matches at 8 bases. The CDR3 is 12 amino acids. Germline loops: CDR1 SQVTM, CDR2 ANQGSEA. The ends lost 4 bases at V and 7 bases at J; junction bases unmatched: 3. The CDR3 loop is CSVGTGRQPQHF. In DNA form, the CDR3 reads TGCAGCGTTGGGACAGGGAGACAGCCCCAGCATTTT.

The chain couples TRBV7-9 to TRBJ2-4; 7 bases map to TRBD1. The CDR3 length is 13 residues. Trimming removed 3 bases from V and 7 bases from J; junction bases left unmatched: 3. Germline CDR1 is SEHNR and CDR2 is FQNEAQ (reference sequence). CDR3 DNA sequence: TGTGCCAGCAGCTTCCCGGACAGGAACATTCAGTACTTC. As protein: CASSFPDRNIQYF.

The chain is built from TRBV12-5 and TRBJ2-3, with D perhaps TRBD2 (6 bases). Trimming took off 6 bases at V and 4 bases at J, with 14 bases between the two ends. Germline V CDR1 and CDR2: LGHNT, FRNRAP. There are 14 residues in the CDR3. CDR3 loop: CASGKGTGADTQYF. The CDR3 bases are TGTGCTAGTGGCAAAGGGACGGGGGCAGATACGCAGTATTTT. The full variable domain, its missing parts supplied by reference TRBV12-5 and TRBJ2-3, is DARVTQTPRHKVTEMGQEVTMRCQPILGHNTVFWYRQTMMQGLELLAYFRNRAPLDDSGMPKDRFSAEMPDATLATLKIQPSEPRDSAVYFCASGKGTGADTQYFGPGTRLTVL.

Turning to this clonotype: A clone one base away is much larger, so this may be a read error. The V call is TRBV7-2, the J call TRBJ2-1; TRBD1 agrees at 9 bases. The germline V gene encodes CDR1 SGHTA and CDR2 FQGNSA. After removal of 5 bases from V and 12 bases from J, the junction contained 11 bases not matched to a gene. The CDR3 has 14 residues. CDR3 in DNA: TGTGCCAGCAGCACTAGGGACAGGGCAAGGGGGCAGTTCTTC. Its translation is CASSTRDRARGQFF.

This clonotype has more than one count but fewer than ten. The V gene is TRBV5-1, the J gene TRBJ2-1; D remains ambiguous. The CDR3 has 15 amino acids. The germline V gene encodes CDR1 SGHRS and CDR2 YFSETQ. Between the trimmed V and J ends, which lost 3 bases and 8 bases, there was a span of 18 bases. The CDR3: CASSSNSRARDEQFF. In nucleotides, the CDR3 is TGCGCCAGCAGCTCAAATAGCCGGGCTCGCGATGAGCAGTTCTTC.

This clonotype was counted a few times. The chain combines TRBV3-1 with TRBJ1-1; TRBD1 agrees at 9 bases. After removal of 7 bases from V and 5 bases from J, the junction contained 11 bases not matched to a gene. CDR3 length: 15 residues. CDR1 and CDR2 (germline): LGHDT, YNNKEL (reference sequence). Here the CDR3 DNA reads TGTGCCAGCACCCATGGGGACAGGGTTCAAACTGAAGCTTTCTTT. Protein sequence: CASTHGDRVQTEAFF.

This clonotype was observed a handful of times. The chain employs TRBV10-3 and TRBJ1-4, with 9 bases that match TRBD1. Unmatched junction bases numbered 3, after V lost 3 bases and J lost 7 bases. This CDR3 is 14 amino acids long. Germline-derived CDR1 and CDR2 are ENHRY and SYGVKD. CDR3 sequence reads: CAISDGTGREKLFF. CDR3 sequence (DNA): TGTGCCATCAGTGACGGGACAGGGCGTGAAAAACTGTTTTTT.

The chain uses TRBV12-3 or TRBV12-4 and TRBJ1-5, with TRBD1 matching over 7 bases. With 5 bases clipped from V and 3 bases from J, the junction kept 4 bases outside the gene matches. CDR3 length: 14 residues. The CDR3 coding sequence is TGTGCCAGCAGTGGAGGGACAGTCAATCAGCCCCAGCATTTT. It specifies CASSGGTVNQPQHF.

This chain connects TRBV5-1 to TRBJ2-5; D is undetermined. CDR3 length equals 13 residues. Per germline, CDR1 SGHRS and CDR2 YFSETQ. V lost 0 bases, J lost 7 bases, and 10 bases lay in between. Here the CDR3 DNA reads TGCGCCAGCAGCTTGGTTCCCTTGGGGACCCAGTACTTC. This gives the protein CASSLVPLGTQYF.

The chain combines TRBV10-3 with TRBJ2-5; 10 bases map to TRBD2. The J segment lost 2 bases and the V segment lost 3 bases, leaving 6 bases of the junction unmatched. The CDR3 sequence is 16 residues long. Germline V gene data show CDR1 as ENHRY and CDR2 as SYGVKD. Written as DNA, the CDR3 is TGTGCCATCAGTGACCGGGCTAGCGGGAGTCAAGAGACCCAGTACTTC. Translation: CAISDRASGSQETQYF.

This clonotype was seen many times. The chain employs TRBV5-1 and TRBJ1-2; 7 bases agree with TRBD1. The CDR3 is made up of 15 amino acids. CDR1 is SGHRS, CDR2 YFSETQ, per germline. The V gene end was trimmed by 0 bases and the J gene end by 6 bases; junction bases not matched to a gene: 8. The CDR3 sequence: CASSLVQGGENGYTF. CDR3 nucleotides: TGCGCCAGCAGCTTGGTGCAGGGGGGAGAGAATGGCTACACCTTC.

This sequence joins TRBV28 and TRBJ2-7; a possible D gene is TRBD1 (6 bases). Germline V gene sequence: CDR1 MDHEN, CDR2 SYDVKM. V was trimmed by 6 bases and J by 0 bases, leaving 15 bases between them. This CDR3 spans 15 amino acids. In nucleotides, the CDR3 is TGTGCCAGCAGACGAGACAGGAACCCCTCCTACGAGCAGTACTTC. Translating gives CASRRDRNPSYEQYF.

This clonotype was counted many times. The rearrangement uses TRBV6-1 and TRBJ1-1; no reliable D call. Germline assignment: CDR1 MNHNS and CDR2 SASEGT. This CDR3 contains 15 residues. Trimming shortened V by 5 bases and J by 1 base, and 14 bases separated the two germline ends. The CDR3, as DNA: TGTGCCAGCAGTCAATTAAAAACAGCGAACACTGAAGCTTTCTTT. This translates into CASSQLKTANTEAFF.

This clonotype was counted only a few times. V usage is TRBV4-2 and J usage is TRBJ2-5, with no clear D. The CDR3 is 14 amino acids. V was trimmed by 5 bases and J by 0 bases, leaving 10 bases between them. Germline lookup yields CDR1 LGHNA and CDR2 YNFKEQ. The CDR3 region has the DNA TGTGCCAGCAGCGCCGGAACTGACCAAGAGACCCAGTACTTC. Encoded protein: CASSAGTDQETQYF.

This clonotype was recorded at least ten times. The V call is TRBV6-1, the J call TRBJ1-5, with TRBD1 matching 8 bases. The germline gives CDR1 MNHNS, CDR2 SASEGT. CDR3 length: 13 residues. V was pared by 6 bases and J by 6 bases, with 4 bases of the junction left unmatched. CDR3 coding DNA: TGTGCCAGCAGCGATGACAGGGGTCAGCCCCAGCATTTT. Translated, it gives CASSDDRGQPQHF.

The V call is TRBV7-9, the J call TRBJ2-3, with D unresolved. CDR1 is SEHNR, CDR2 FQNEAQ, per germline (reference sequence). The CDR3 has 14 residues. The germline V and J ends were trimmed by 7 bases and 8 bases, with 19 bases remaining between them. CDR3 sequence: CASTLTEPSGTQYF. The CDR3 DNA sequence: TGTGCCAGCACCCTTACGGAGCCCTCCGGTACGCAGTATTTT.

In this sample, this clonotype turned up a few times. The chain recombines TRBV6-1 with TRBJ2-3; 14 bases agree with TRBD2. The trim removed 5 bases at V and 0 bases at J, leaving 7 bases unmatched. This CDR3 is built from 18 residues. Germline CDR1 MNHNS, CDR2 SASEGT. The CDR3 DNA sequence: TGTGCCAGCAGTCCCGGGACTAGCGGGGGCCTTAGCACAGATACGCAGTATTTT. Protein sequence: CASSPGTSGGLSTDTQYF.